This T cell receptor (beta chain) was captured in a study of cytomegalovirus exposure and HLA in healthy donors. Study context: Just over 80% of several hundred genotyped donors fell in the Caucasian-associated ancestry cluster. Study-level results: Several top significant clusters appeared, in a later analysis, to be linked to common viral pathogens. TCR beta sequences reportedly predicted most subjects' HLA-A and HLA-B alleles accurately. It was in a later analysis that TCR association rates were seen to vary by HLA locus, highest for DRB1 and lowest for HLA-C.

The PCR used 60 Vbeta and 13 Jbeta primers. Using immunoSEQ multiplex PCR, the repertoire was profiled, and TCRdb retains in-frame clones only, with some absent. Of some 45,000 clones in the sample, approximately 72% were seen once. The table lists this clone with a few counts. Its target is not known. CDR3 length: 17 amino acids. The V segment lost 3 bases and the J segment 2 bases; nucleotides outside the gene matches: 5. CDR1 and CDR2 (germline): SGDLS, YYNGEE. Sample: PBMCs. This TCR derives from a woman aged 30 to 39 in good health and CMV-seronegative. This chain uses TRBV9 with TRBJ2-2; 12 bases align to TRBD2. CDR3 DNA sequence: TGTGCCAGCAGCGGAACTAGCGGGGGGTCCAACACCGGGGAGCTGTTTTTT. As protein: CASSGTSGGSNTGELFF.